Listed here are 23 T cell receptor beta chains from one sample, sequenced in a study of T-cell reconstitution after alpha-beta-depleted transplantation in children. Preparing the TCRbeta library involved the use of unique molecular identifiers. A single record per CDR3 protein comes from TCRdb applying MiXCR to the PCR reads. The data hold roughly 100,000 distinct CDR3 sequences, with less than 6% observed a single time. The sequenced sample was PBMCs, mostly from graft donor cells, obtained 60 days after TCRalphabeta/CD19-depleted stem cell transplant. The receptors derive from a female patient between 2 and 15 years old who had a stem cell transplant for Fanconi anemia, so the T cells may come from the graft donor.

This clonotype has just a few counts. The CDR3 spells CASSQGGTGATGVYQPQHF. In DNA form, the CDR3 reads TGTGCCAGCAGCCAAGGGGGAACAGGGGCCACCGGGGTATATCAGCCCCAGCATTTT. This chain links TRBV4-2 with TRBJ1-5, with TRBD1 matching over 7 bases. Germline CDR1 is LGHNA and CDR2 is YNFKEQ. V was pared by 1 base and J by 5 bases, with 17 bases of the junction left unmatched. CDR3 length equals 19 residues.

In its sample, this clonotype was seen many times. The chain uses TRBV18 and TRBJ1-5; no firm D call. V lost 3 bases to trimming and J lost 7 bases, with 13 bases between them. The CDR3 has 14 amino acids. Germline values: CDR1 KGHSH, CDR2 LQKENI. The CDR3 DNA follows: TGTGCCAGCTCACCTCAGGACTCGCGACAGCCCCAGCATTTT. This sequence encodes CASSPQDSRQPQHF.

In this sample, this clonotype turned up a few times. A much larger clone is a single base away; this may be a read error. The CDR3 spells CASSKDSGLAKNIQYF. DNA for the CDR3: TGTGCCAGCAGCAAGGATAGCGGTCTAGCCAAAAACATTCAGTACTTC. V is TRBV21-1 and J is TRBJ2-4; TRBD2 is the table's D call and was not checked against the DNA. TRBV21-1 corresponds to a pseudogene. CDR3 length equals 16 residues.

This clonotype was counted at least ten times. The genes are TRBV9 and TRBJ2-5; D is ambiguous. Germline CDR1 SGDLS, CDR2 YYNGEE. V lost 0 bases and J 1 base, leaving 13 bases between the germline ends. The CDR3 runs to 16 residues. The CDR3 spells CASSVGPIAGQETQYF. CDR3 nucleotides: TGTGCCAGCAGCGTAGGGCCCATCGCAGGCCAAGAGACCCAGTACTTC. Full variable domain (rest looked up from reference TRBV9 and TRBJ2-5): DSGVTQTPKHLITATGQRVTLRCSPRSGDLSVYWYQQSLDQGLQFLIQYYNGEERAKGNILERFSAQQFPDLHSELNLSSLELGDSALYFCASSVGPIAGQETQYFGPGTRLLVL.

This clonotype has a count of ten or more. The chain uses TRBV6-2 or TRBV6-3 and TRBJ1-2, with D perhaps TRBD1 (5 bases). Germline V lookup: CDR1 MNHEY, CDR2 SVGEGT. V shed 2 bases and J shed 5 bases, with 24 bases lying between them. The CDR3 runs 18 residues. The CDR3 DNA reads TGTGCCAGCAGTTACCCGTTGGGACGGAAGGTCCATCAATATGGCTACACCTTC. Amino acid sequence: CASSYPLGRKVHQYGYTF.

This clonotype has at least ten counts. The chain joins TRBV18 to TRBJ2-7; 7 nucleotides match TRBD2. V shed 1 base, J shed 2 bases, and the junction held 5 bases outside the gene matches. The CDR3 is made up of 15 amino acids. CDR1 is KGHSH, CDR2 LQKENI, per germline. The CDR3 here is CASSPLGGTTYEQYF. The CDR3 DNA reads TGTGCCAGCTCACCACTTGGCGGGACTACCTACGAGCAGTACTTC.

This clonotype has just a few counts. V gene TRBV5-1 combines with J gene TRBJ2-5, with D maybe TRBD2 (6 bases). The V gene's germline CDR1 is SGHRS and CDR2 YFSETQ. The CDR3 has 15 amino acids. Trimming took off 0 bases at V and 1 base at J, with 10 bases between the two ends. CDR3 in DNA: TGCGCCAGCAGCTTGGGCGGGGATCCCCAAGAGACCCAGTACTTC. This codes for CASSLGGDPQETQYF.

This clonotype has at least ten counts. The chain has TRBV2 and TRBJ2-7; perhaps TRBD1 as D (5 bases). This CDR3 region has 14 residues. Germline V gene lookup returns CDR1 SNHLY and CDR2 FYNNEI. V shed 4 bases and J shed 2 bases, with 12 bases lying between them. CDR3 region: CASSVGLGPYEQYF. The CDR3 nucleotides are TGTGCCAGCAGTGTTGGGTTGGGGCCCTACGAGCAGTACTTC.

This clonotype has ten or more counts. V is TRBV2 and J is TRBJ2-2; D is unresolved. Germline V gene lookup returns CDR1 SNHLY and CDR2 FYNNEI. V gave up 3 bases and J gave up 4 bases, with 3 bases separating them. The CDR3 contains 12 residues. CDR3 region: CASSDSTGELFF. CDR3 sequence (DNA): TGTGCCAGCAGTGACAGCACCGGGGAGCTGTTTTTT.

The chain recombines TRBV3-1 with TRBJ1-2; D is ambiguous. The V and J ends lost 8 bases and 1 base respectively, with 29 bases between them. The CDR3 contains 19 residues. The germline CDR1 and CDR2 sequences are LGHDT and YNNKEL (reference sequence). The chain's CDR3 is CASCPPHHRGRSLNYGYTF. For the CDR3, the DNA is TGTGCCAGCTGCCCCCCCCATCACCGAGGCAGATCTCTTAACTATGGCTACACCTTC.

This clonotype has a count of ten or more. The V and J genes are TRBV27 and TRBJ2-5; the match to TRBD2 covers 11 bases. Trimming took 5 bases from V and 4 from J; bases not matched to a gene: 6. Germline CDR1 is MNHEY and CDR2 is SMNVEV (reference sequence). This CDR3 spans 15 amino acids. The CDR3 spells CASSPIAGGRETQYF. The CDR3, as DNA: TGTGCCAGCAGTCCGATAGCGGGAGGGAGAGAGACCCAGTACTTC.

This clonotype showed up many times. V usage is TRBV5-1 and J usage is TRBJ2-3; possible D gene TRBD2, 7 bases. Germline V lookup: CDR1 SGHRS, CDR2 YFSETQ. This CDR3 spans 15 amino acids. V was clipped by 3 bases and J by 8 bases, with 19 bases between them. In nucleotides, the CDR3 is TGCGCCAGCAGCTCCCTAAAGGGGGGGCAAGGTACGCAGTATTTT. Its protein product is CASSSLKGGQGTQYF.

This clonotype was observed many times. The chain recombines TRBV3-1 with TRBJ2-2; D is unclear. Trimming removed 4 bases from V and 3 bases from J, with 12 bases in between. Germline CDR1 reads LGHDT; CDR2 reads YNNKEL (reference sequence). This CDR3 region has 15 residues. CDR3 loop: CASSPDRADTGELFF. In DNA form, the CDR3 reads TGTGCCAGCAGCCCAGACCGGGCCGACACCGGGGAGCTGTTTTTT.

This clonotype has more than one count but fewer than ten. The chain uses TRBV20-1 and TRBJ2-3, with D unclear. The CDR3 runs to 13 residues. The V gene lost 5 bases and the J gene lost 4 bases, with 13 bases spanning the gap. Per the germline V gene, CDR1 is DFQATT and CDR2 is SNEGSKA (reference sequence). The CDR3 nucleotides read TGCAGTGCTGCTAGAGAAGGTCCAGATACGCAGTATTTT. It is translated as CSAAREGPDTQYF.

Worth noting for this clonotype: Possible read error: a much larger clone is one base away. The rearrangement joins TRBV3-1 to TRBJ2-6; D is unclear. CDR3 length: 15 amino acids. From germline, CDR1 is LGHDT and CDR2 YNNKEL (reference sequence). This chain's CDR3 is CASNSRFSGVNVLTF. The CDR3 DNA reads TGTGCCAGCAATTCCCGGTTTTCTGGGGTCAACGTCCTGACTTTC.

This clonotype has ten or more counts. The chain employs TRBV20-1 and TRBJ2-7, with 10 bases fitting TRBD1. Germline-derived CDR1 and CDR2 are DFQATT and SNEGSKA (reference sequence). Trimming removed 5 bases from V and 0 bases from J; junction bases left unmatched: 4. This CDR3 contains 14 residues. The DNA for the CDR3 is TGCAGTGCTCCCGGGACAGGGGTCTCCTACGAGCAGTACTTC. As protein: CSAPGTGVSYEQYF.

This chain uses TRBV20-1 with TRBJ2-5, with D perhaps being TRBD1 or TRBD2 (6 bases each). V gave up 3 bases and J gave up 5 bases, with 13 bases separating them. Germline CDR1 is DFQATT and CDR2 is SNEGSKA (reference sequence). This CDR3 is 13 amino acids long. The CDR3 is CSASQKGGETQYF. DNA of the CDR3: TGCAGTGCTAGCCAGAAAGGGGGGGAGACCCAGTACTTC.

This clonotype has a count of ten or more. V gene TRBV20-1 combines with J gene TRBJ2-7, with 7 bases matching TRBD2. CDR3 size: 13 residues. J gave up 3 bases and V 2 bases, and 4 bases lay outside the gene matches. Germline V gene sequence: CDR1 DFQATT, CDR2 SNEGSKA (reference sequence). The CDR3 coding sequence is TGCAGTGCTAGACGGCTAGCGGTCTACGAGCAGTACTTC. Its translation is CSARRLAVYEQYF.

With regard to this clonotype: A read error may account for a junction end that differs from germline. J is TRBJ1-2 and V is TRBV28, with D unclear. The germline V gene has CDR1 MDHEN and CDR2 SYDVKM. The CDR3 spans 11 residues. The CDR3 nucleotides are TGTGCCAGCAGTTCTAGGGCCCGGGAGCGCTTC. This gives the protein CASSSRARERF.

In nucleotides, the CDR3 is TGTGCCAGCAGCGAGGGACTGACCACAGATACGCAGTATTTT. It encodes CASSEGLTTDTQYF. The chain has TRBV9 and TRBJ2-3; TRBD2 is a possible D gene (6 bases). The CDR3 extends over 14 amino acids. V lost 3 bases and J lost 2, with 10 bases in between. Germline loops: CDR1 SGDLS, CDR2 YYNGEE.

On this clonotype itself: This CDR3 fails to terminate in the conserved phenylalanine or tryptophan, so it likely reflects a read error. The chain recombines TRBV6-2 or TRBV6-3 with TRBJ1-1; D not resolved. Trimming took 6 bases from V and 3 from J, leaving 17 bases between them. Germline values: CDR1 MNHEY, CDR2 SVGEGT. CDR3 length equals 15 residues. The CDR3 is CASRRVTRPYTEAFS. The CDR3 coding sequence is TGTGCCAGCAGGAGGGTGACTCGGCCCTACACTGAAGCTTTCTCT.

The table lists this clonotype with many counts. The genes are TRBV5-1 and TRBJ2-1, with D possibly called TRBD1 or TRBD2 (6 bases each). Trimming removed 3 bases from V and 1 base from J, with 20 bases in between. Germline CDR1 SGHRS, CDR2 YFSETQ. This CDR3 region has 18 residues. The CDR3 nucleotides read TGCGCCAGCAGCTCGACCCGGGGGACATCTGATTCCTACAATGAGCAGTTCTTC. It is translated as CASSSTRGTSDSYNEQFF.

The chain employs TRBV6-2 or TRBV6-3 and TRBJ2-1, with D perhaps TRBD2 (6 bases). V lost 4 bases and J 5 bases, leaving 15 bases between the germline ends. CDR3 length equals 15 residues. Germline CDR1 MNHEY, CDR2 SVGEGT. CDR3 residues: CASSSSRLGNNEQFF. The DNA for the CDR3 is TGTGCCAGCAGTTCCTCCCGACTAGGAAACAATGAGCAGTTCTTC.